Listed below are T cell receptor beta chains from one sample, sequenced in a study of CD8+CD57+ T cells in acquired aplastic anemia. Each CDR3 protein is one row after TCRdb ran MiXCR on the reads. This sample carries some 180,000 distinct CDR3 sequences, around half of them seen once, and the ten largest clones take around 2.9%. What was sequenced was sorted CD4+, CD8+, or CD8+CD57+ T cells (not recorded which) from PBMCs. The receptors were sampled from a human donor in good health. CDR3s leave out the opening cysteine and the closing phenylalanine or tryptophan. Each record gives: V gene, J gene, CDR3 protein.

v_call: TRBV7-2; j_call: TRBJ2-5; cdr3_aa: ASSSRLTETQY
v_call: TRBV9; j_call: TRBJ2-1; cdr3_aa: ASSVTSGYYNEQF
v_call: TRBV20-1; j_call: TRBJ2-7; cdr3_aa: SARSRTGYEQY
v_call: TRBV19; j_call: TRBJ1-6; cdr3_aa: ASSSRQGAYSPLH
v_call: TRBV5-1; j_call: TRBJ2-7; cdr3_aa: ASRPSNGSP
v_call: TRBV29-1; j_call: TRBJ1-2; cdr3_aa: SVATGGVAYDGYT
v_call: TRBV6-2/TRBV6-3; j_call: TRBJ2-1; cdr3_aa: ASSFDGRSSYNEQF
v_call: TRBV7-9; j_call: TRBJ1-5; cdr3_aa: ASSPEGTGNQPQH
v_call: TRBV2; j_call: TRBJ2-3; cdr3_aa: ASIQPTDTQY
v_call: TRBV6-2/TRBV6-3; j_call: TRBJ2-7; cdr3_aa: ASSSRTPGPPYEQY
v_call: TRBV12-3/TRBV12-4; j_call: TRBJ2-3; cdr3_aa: ASRFGAVTDTQY
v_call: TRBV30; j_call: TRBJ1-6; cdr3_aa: AWSVGVRPLR
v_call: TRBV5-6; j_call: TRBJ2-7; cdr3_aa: ASSSYRYEQY
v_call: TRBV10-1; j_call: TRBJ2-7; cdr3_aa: ASSEPRDREFYEQY
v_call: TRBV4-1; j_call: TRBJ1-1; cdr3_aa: ASSQGSIGTAEAF
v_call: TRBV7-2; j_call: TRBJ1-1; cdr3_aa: ASSMQTRTTMAF
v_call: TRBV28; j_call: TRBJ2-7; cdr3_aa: ASSLGDRASLDEQY
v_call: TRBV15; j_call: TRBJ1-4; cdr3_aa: ATKYPFNEKLF
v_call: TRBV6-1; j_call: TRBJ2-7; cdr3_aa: ASSRRGVTYEQY
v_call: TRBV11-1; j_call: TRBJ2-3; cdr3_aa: ASSLETSGYTDTQY
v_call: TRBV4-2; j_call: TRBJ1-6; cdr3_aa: ASSPTLGQGRNSPLH
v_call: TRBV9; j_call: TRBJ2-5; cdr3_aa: ASSVAREETQY
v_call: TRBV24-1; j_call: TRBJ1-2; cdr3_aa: ATSEGTSTSGYT
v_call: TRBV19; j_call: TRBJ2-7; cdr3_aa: ASSFSGTPTYEQY
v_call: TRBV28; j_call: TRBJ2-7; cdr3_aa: AGSSPADPGHPYEQY
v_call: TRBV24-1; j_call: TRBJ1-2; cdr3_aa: ATSDPRDDYGHT
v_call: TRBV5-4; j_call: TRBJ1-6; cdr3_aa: ASSIPDSSPLH
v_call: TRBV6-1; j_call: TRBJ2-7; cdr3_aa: ASSGTTSGSYEQY
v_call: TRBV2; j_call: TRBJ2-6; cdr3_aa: ANSEGKAGANVLT